The sequence of this T cell receptor (beta chain) was determined in a study of vaccination and CD4 T cells after COVID-19. The treatment: approximately 11-day PBMC culture with coronavirus spike peptide pools or control peptides (ViraFEST assay). Germline trimming cut 3 bases from V and 5 bases from J; bases unmatched to any gene: 11. CDR3 length equals 17 residues. Germline V lookup: CDR1 SGHVS, CDR2 FNYEAQ. The Oncomine TCR Beta short-read assay was applied to DNA of cultured CD4+ T cells. Using its own MiXCR run on the PCR reads, TCRdb lists one record per CDR3 protein. The sample has about 20,000 distinct CDR3 sequences; 55% are singletons. On this clonotype itself: The antigen is undetermined.

The chain recombines TRBV7-6 with TRBJ2-5; 11 bases fit TRBD1. The sequencing input was CD4+ T cells from blood, cultured in vitro. The source of this sequence is a human donor who had recovered from COVID-19. CDR3 DNA: TGTGCCAGCAGCTTTCAGCCGGGACAGGGGGACCGGGAGACCCAGTACTTC. Amino acids: CASSFQPGQGDRETQYF.